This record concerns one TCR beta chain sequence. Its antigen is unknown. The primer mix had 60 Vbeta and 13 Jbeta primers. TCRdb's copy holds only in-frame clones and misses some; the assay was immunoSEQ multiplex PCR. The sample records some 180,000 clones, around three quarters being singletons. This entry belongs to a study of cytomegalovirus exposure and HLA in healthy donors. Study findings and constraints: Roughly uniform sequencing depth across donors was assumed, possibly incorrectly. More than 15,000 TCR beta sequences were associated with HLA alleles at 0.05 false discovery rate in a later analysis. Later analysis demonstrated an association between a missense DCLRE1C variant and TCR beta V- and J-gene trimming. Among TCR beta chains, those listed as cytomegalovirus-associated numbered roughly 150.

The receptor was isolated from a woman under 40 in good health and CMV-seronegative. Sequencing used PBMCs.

The CDR3 sequence: CASSEGAGGTQYF. DNA for the CDR3: TGTGCCAGCAGTGAAGGAGCAGGAGGGACCCAGTACTTC. This chain joins TRBV6-1 and TRBJ2-5; D might be TRBD2 (5 bases). The CDR3 length is 13 residues. Trimming left V 1 base short and J 7 bases short, with 10 bases between. CDR1 MNHNS and CDR2 SASEGT come from the germline V gene.